Listed below are T cell receptor beta chains from one sample, sequenced in a study of cytomegalovirus exposure and HLA in healthy donors. The data were produced by immunoSEQ multiplex PCR, yet TCRdb's version contains in-frame clones alone and is incomplete. The repertoire holds around 130,000 clones, with around 75% as singletons. Sequenced material: PBMCs. These receptors all stem from a woman in her 40s in good health and CMV-seropositive. The CDR3 runs from the conserved cysteine through the conserved F or W. The D gene is left open where the match is weak. Expanded clones are given a class, and other clones once, few, many or no size at all.

j_gene: TRBJ1-1
abundance: .
d_gene: .
v_gene: TRBV6-1
CDR3aa: CASSDGWGGTEAFF
CDR3nt: TGTGCCAGCAGTGATGGGTGGGGGGGCACTGAAGCTTTCTTT

j_gene: TRBJ2-7
abundance: .
d_gene: TRBD1
v_gene: TRBV4-3
CDR3aa: CASSQGTGASTVPYEQYF
CDR3nt: TGCGCCAGCAGCCAAGGGACAGGGGCCTCAACCGTCCCCTACGAGCAGTACTTC

j_gene: TRBJ2-7
abundance: few
d_gene: .
v_gene: TRBV28
CDR3aa: CASSLSAGLAYEQYF
CDR3nt: TGTGCCAGCAGTTTATCGGCTGGACTCGCCTACGAGCAGTACTTC

j_gene: TRBJ1-1
abundance: many
d_gene: .
v_gene: TRBV6-5
CDR3aa: CASSSRRGGMNTEAFF
CDR3nt: TGTGCCAGCAGTTCTCGTCGGGGGGGGATGAACACTGAAGCTTTCTTT

j_gene: TRBJ1-2
abundance: .
d_gene: TRBD1
v_gene: TRBV30
CDR3aa: CAWTLDRETLIDGYTF
CDR3nt: TGTGCCTGGACCTTGGACAGGGAAACCCTCATCGATGGCTACACCTTC

j_gene: TRBJ1-1
abundance: few
d_gene: TRBD1
v_gene: TRBV6-5
CDR3aa: CASKTGQENTEAFF
CDR3nt: TGTGCCAGCAAGACGGGACAGGAGAACACTGAAGCTTTCTTT

j_gene: TRBJ2-1
abundance: .
d_gene: .
v_gene: TRBV7-6
CDR3aa: CASSLVASAYNEQFF
CDR3nt: TGTGCCAGCAGCTTAGTGGCTTCAGCGTACAATGAGCAGTTCTTC

j_gene: TRBJ1-2
abundance: .
d_gene: .
v_gene: TRBV7-2
CDR3aa: CASSLREFYGYTF
CDR3nt: TGTGCCAGCAGCTTACGCGAATTCTATGGCTACACCTTC

j_gene: TRBJ1-6
abundance: .
d_gene: TRBD1
v_gene: TRBV7-2
CDR3aa: CASRQVLGTGHSYNSPLHF
CDR3nt: TGTGCCAGCAGACAGGTGCTTGGGACAGGGCACTCCTATAATTCACCCCTCCACTTT

j_gene: TRBJ2-1
abundance: .
d_gene: TRBD1
v_gene: TRBV7-7
CDR3aa: CASSAGQGNEQFF
CDR3nt: TGTGCCAGCAGCGCGGGACAGGGGAATGAGCAGTTCTTC

j_gene: TRBJ1-1
abundance: few
d_gene: .
v_gene: TRBV6-6
CDR3aa: CASRFTGNTEAFF
CDR3nt: TGTGCCAGCAGATTTACAGGGAACACTGAAGCTTTCTTT

j_gene: TRBJ2-7
abundance: .
d_gene: .
v_gene: TRBV7-2
CDR3aa: CASSSWRESYEQYF
CDR3nt: TGTGCCAGCAGCTCCTGGAGAGAATCCTACGAGCAGTACTTC

j_gene: TRBJ1-2
abundance: .
d_gene: .
v_gene: TRBV28
CDR3aa: CASSSTGHYGYTF
CDR3nt: TGTGCCAGCAGTTCAACAGGGCACTATGGCTACACCTTC

j_gene: TRBJ2-1
abundance: once
d_gene: .
v_gene: TRBV5-1
CDR3aa: CASSLVVGARYNEQFF
CDR3nt: TGCGCCAGCAGCTTGGTCGTGGGGGCGCGGTACAATGAGCAGTTCTTC

j_gene: TRBJ2-3
abundance: .
d_gene: TRBD1
v_gene: TRBV28
CDR3aa: CASSLDREYTDTQYF
CDR3nt: TGTGCCAGCAGTCTCGACAGGGAGTACACAGATACGCAGTATTTT

j_gene: TRBJ1-2
abundance: .
d_gene: .
v_gene: TRBV10-2
CDR3aa: CASSEEQGDYGYTF
CDR3nt: TGCGCCAGCAGTGAAGAACAGGGTGACTATGGCTACACCTTC

j_gene: TRBJ2-3
abundance: .
d_gene: .
v_gene: TRBV27
CDR3aa: CASSSGLVSTDTQYF
CDR3nt: TGTGCCAGCAGTTCGGGACTGGTTAGCACAGATACGCAGTATTTT

j_gene: TRBJ2-6
abundance: .
d_gene: .
v_gene: TRBV30
CDR3aa: CACHDSFSGANVLTF
CDR3nt: TGTGCCTGCCACGACAGTTTCTCTGGGGCCAACGTCCTGACTTTC

j_gene: TRBJ2-5
abundance: .
d_gene: TRBD2
v_gene: TRBV6-6
CDR3aa: CASSKIAGGETQYF
CDR3nt: TGTGCCAGCAGTAAAATAGCGGGGGGAGAGACCCAGTACTTC

j_gene: TRBJ2-7
abundance: .
d_gene: TRBD2
v_gene: TRBV6-5
CDR3aa: CASSQEGLSRGEQYF
CDR3nt: TGTGCCAGCAGCCAAGAGGGACTATCCAGAGGGGAGCAGTACTTC

j_gene: TRBJ2-7
abundance: few
d_gene: .
v_gene: TRBV7-6
CDR3aa: CASSLGGGAYEQYF
CDR3nt: TGTGCCAGCAGCTTAGGGGGGGGCGCCTACGAGCAGTACTTC

j_gene: TRBJ2-7
abundance: once
d_gene: .
v_gene: TRBV6-5
CDR3aa: CASSYDTTTYEQYF
CDR3nt: TGTGCCAGCAGTTACGACACAACAACCTACGAGCAGTACTTC

j_gene: TRBJ1-2
abundance: .
d_gene: TRBD1
v_gene: TRBV19
CDR3aa: CASSIESGRPGGNGYTF
CDR3nt: TGTGCCAGTAGTATAGAATCAGGACGTCCAGGGGGTAATGGCTACACCTTC

j_gene: TRBJ2-7
abundance: .
d_gene: TRBD1
v_gene: TRBV4-3
CDR3aa: CASSQVPEWDRNHEQYF
CDR3nt: TGCGCCAGCAGCCAAGTGCCCGAATGGGACAGAAATCACGAGCAGTACTTC

j_gene: TRBJ1-5
abundance: .
d_gene: .
v_gene: TRBV27
CDR3aa: CASSLWMGNQPQHF
CDR3nt: TGTGCCAGCAGTTTATGGATGGGCAATCAGCCCCAGCATTTC

j_gene: TRBJ1-4
abundance: .
d_gene: TRBD1
v_gene: TRBV7-2
CDR3aa: CASSSGTGGKSNEKLFF
CDR3nt: TGTGCCAGCAGCTCCGGGACAGGGGGCAAAAGTAATGAAAAACTGTTTTTT

j_gene: TRBJ1-4
abundance: .
d_gene: TRBD1
v_gene: TRBV5-8
CDR3aa: CASSPGTGGNEKLFF
CDR3nt: TGTGCCAGCAGCCCCGGGACAGGGGGGAATGAAAAACTGTTTTTT

j_gene: TRBJ1-5
abundance: .
d_gene: .
v_gene: TRBV2
CDR3aa: CASKSGRNQPQHF
CDR3nt: TGTGCCAGCAAGTCAGGGAGGAATCAGCCCCAGCATTTT

j_gene: TRBJ2-5
abundance: .
d_gene: .
v_gene: TRBV9
CDR3aa: CASSVVGLQQETQYF
CDR3nt: TGTGCCAGCAGCGTAGTTGGACTGCAGCAAGAGACCCAGTACTTC

j_gene: TRBJ2-5
abundance: .
d_gene: TRBD2
v_gene: TRBV14
CDR3aa: CASSQDRSSGSQETQYF
CDR3nt: TGTGCCAGCAGCCAAGATCGGTCTAGCGGGAGTCAAGAGACCCAGTACTTC

j_gene: TRBJ1-2
abundance: .
d_gene: TRBD1
v_gene: TRBV6-4
CDR3aa: CASSPSVGGRGYTF
CDR3nt: TGTGCCAGCAGTCCGTCGGTAGGGGGCAGGGGCTACACCTTC

j_gene: TRBJ2-3
abundance: .
d_gene: TRBD1
v_gene: TRBV6-5
CDR3aa: CASSLKTGSSTDTQYF
CDR3nt: TGTGCCAGCAGTTTAAAGACAGGGAGTAGCACAGATACGCAGTATTTT

j_gene: TRBJ2-1
abundance: few
d_gene: TRBD2
v_gene: TRBV5-1
CDR3aa: CASSLTSGGATEQFF
CDR3nt: TGCGCCAGCAGCTTGACTAGCGGGGGGGCGACTGAGCAGTTCTTC

j_gene: TRBJ2-2
abundance: .
d_gene: .
v_gene: TRBV19
CDR3aa: CASSFSGAGNTGELFF
CDR3nt: TGTGCCAGTAGTTTCTCAGGGGCGGGGAACACCGGGGAGCTGTTTTTT

j_gene: TRBJ1-5
abundance: .
d_gene: .
v_gene: TRBV5-6
CDR3aa: CASSLAGYSNQPQHF
CDR3nt: TGTGCCAGCAGCTTGGCGGGGTATAGCAATCAGCCCCAGCATTTT

j_gene: TRBJ1-5
abundance: .
d_gene: .
v_gene: TRBV30
CDR3aa: CLKGPSNQPQHF
CDR3nt: TGCCTCAAGGGGCCTAGCAATCAGCCCCAGCATTTT

j_gene: TRBJ1-2
abundance: .
d_gene: .
v_gene: TRBV19
CDR3aa: CASSIWHGYTF
CDR3nt: TGTGCCAGTAGTATTTGGCATGGCTACACCTTC

j_gene: TRBJ1-5
abundance: few
d_gene: .
v_gene: TRBV4-2
CDR3aa: CASSPDGGGNQPQHF
CDR3nt: TGTGCCAGCAGCCCCGACGGAGGCGGCAATCAGCCCCAGCATTTT

j_gene: TRBJ2-2
abundance: few
d_gene: .
v_gene: TRBV18
CDR3aa: CASSPRTVKNTGELFF
CDR3nt: TGTGCCAGCTCACCCAGGACAGTCAAGAACACCGGGGAGCTGTTTTTT

j_gene: TRBJ2-7
abundance: .
d_gene: TRBD1
v_gene: TRBV5-1
CDR3aa: CASRSGQGSSYEQYF
CDR3nt: TGCGCCAGCAGGTCGGGACAGGGGAGCTCCTACGAGCAGTACTTC

j_gene: TRBJ1-2
abundance: .
d_gene: .
v_gene: TRBV29-1
CDR3aa: CSVAVGGNYGYTF
CDR3nt: TGCAGCGTGGCGGTCGGGGGTAACTATGGCTACACCTTC

j_gene: TRBJ2-7
abundance: .
d_gene: TRBD1
v_gene: TRBV7-8
CDR3aa: CASSRGQVIYEQYF
CDR3nt: TGTGCCAGCAGCCGGGGACAGGTTATCTACGAGCAGTACTTC

j_gene: TRBJ1-1
abundance: .
d_gene: .
v_gene: TRBV14
CDR3aa: CASSQGPGLNTEAFF
CDR3nt: TGTGCCAGCAGCCAAGGCCCAGGGTTGAACACTGAAGCTTTCTTT

j_gene: TRBJ2-1
abundance: .
d_gene: TRBD2
v_gene: TRBV4-2
CDR3aa: CASSQLTSGGNNEQFF
CDR3nt: TGTGCCAGCAGCCAACTGACTAGCGGGGGGAACAATGAGCAGTTCTTC

j_gene: TRBJ2-7
abundance: .
d_gene: TRBD1
v_gene: TRBV7-9
CDR3aa: CASSSRDRGYEQYF
CDR3nt: TGTGCCAGCAGCTCCCGGGACAGGGGGTACGAGCAGTACTTC

j_gene: TRBJ2-1
abundance: .
d_gene: TRBD1
v_gene: TRBV4-3
CDR3aa: CASSPRQGNEQFF
CDR3nt: TGCGCCAGCAGCCCGCGACAGGGCAATGAGCAGTTCTTC

j_gene: TRBJ2-3
abundance: .
d_gene: TRBD2
v_gene: TRBV30
CDR3aa: CAWSASGTTDTQYF
CDR3nt: TGTGCCTGGAGTGCTAGCGGGACCACAGATACGCAGTATTTT

j_gene: TRBJ2-5
abundance: .
d_gene: TRBD1
v_gene: TRBV29-1
CDR3aa: CSAGQGGETQYF
CDR3nt: TGCAGCGCTGGACAGGGTGGGGAGACCCAGTACTTC

j_gene: TRBJ2-7
abundance: once
d_gene: .
v_gene: TRBV7-2
CDR3aa: CASSWYRGALYEQYF
CDR3nt: TGTGCCAGCAGCTGGTACCGGGGGGCCCTCTACGAGCAGTACTTC

j_gene: TRBJ2-7
abundance: .
d_gene: TRBD2
v_gene: TRBV18
CDR3aa: CASSPPGLAGDEQYF
CDR3nt: TGTGCCAGCTCACCACCGGGACTAGCGGGAGACGAGCAGTACTTC

j_gene: TRBJ1-1
abundance: .
d_gene: .
v_gene: TRBV9
CDR3aa: CASSVDEASVSEAFF
CDR3nt: TGTGCCAGCAGCGTAGATGAGGCTTCCGTCTCTGAAGCTTTCTTT

j_gene: TRBJ2-1
abundance: few
d_gene: .
v_gene: TRBV6-5
CDR3aa: CASSPRQGGYNEQFF
CDR3nt: TGTGCCAGCAGTCCAAGACAGGGAGGCTACAATGAGCAGTTCTTC

j_gene: TRBJ2-6
abundance: .
d_gene: .
v_gene: TRBV30
CDR3aa: CAWAAAGSSGANVLTF
CDR3nt: TGTGCCTGGGCGGCAGCGGGTAGCTCTGGGGCCAACGTCCTGACTTTC

j_gene: TRBJ1-5
abundance: .
d_gene: TRBD1
v_gene: TRBV9
CDR3aa: CASSEGDRRQPQHF
CDR3nt: TGTGCCAGCAGCGAGGGGGACAGACGTCAGCCCCAGCATTTT

j_gene: TRBJ2-5
abundance: .
d_gene: TRBD2
v_gene: TRBV7-9
CDR3aa: CASSSSFLAGGQETQYF
CDR3nt: TGTGCCAGCAGCTCCTCTTTTTTAGCGGGGGGGCAAGAGACCCAGTACTTC

j_gene: TRBJ2-7
abundance: .
d_gene: TRBD2
v_gene: TRBV4-3
CDR3aa: CASSPARGGSYEQYF
CDR3nt: TGCGCCAGCAGCCCTGCTCGGGGGGGCTCCTACGAGCAGTACTTC

j_gene: TRBJ2-6
abundance: .
d_gene: TRBD1
v_gene: TRBV19
CDR3aa: CASRSTTGAGANVLTF
CDR3nt: TGTGCCAGTAGAAGTACTACAGGGGCTGGGGCCAACGTCCTGACTTTC

j_gene: TRBJ2-7
abundance: .
d_gene: .
v_gene: TRBV11-1
CDR3aa: CASSFPGSLGHEQYF
CDR3nt: TGTGCCAGCAGCTTCCCCGGGTCCCTAGGCCACGAGCAGTACTTC

j_gene: TRBJ1-1
abundance: .
d_gene: TRBD1
v_gene: TRBV7-2
CDR3aa: CASSLVSDRGTEAFF
CDR3nt: TGTGCCAGCAGCTTAGTTTCGGACAGGGGCACCGAAGCTTTCTTT

j_gene: TRBJ1-2
abundance: once
d_gene: TRBD1
v_gene: TRBV6-4
CDR3aa: CASSPGTANYGYTF
CDR3nt: TGTGCCAGCAGCCCGGGGACAGCTAACTATGGCTACACCTTC